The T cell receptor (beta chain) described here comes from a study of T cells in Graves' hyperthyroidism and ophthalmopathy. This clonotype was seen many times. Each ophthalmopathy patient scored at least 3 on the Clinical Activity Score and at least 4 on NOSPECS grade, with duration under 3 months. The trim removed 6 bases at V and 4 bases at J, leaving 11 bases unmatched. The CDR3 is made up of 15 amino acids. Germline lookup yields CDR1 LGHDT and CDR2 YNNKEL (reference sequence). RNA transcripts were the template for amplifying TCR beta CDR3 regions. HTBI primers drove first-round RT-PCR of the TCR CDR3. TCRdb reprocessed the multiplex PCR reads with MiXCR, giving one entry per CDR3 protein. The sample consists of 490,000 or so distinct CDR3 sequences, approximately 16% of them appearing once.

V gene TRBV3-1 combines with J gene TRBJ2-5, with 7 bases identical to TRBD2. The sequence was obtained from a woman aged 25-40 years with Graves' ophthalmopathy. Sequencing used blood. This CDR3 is CASRRVSGFSETQYF. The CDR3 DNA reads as TGTGCCAGCAGGCGCGTTAGCGGGTTTTCAGAGACCCAGTACTTC.